Below, 27 T cell receptor beta chains from the same sample are listed, as sequenced in a study of blood T cells in healthy people across ages. A J-beta primer mix and a sample-barcoded 5' primer were used in a second PCR of about 7 to 12 cycles. TCRdb processed the 5' RACE reads anew with MiXCR; each CDR3 protein has one entry. The sample contains roughly 800,000 distinct CDR3 sequences, 40% to 65% of which appear only once. Specimen: blood. These receptor sequences come from an older man in good health.

V usage is TRBV5-1 and J usage is TRBJ2-6, with D possibly being TRBD2 (5 bases). The CDR3 is 16 residues long. Per the germline V gene, CDR1 is SGHRS and CDR2 is YFSETQ. The germline V and J ends were trimmed by 5 bases and 2 bases, with 14 bases remaining between them. This chain's CDR3 is CASRGLADPGANVLTF. The CDR3 DNA reads as TGCGCCAGCAGAGGGCTAGCTGACCCTGGGGCCAACGTCCTGACTTTC. The full variable domain, in which reference TRBV5-1 and TRBJ2-6 provide the parts outside the CDR3, is KAGVTQTPRYLIKTRGQQVTLSCSPISGHRSVSWYQQTPGQGLQFLFEYFSETQRNKGNFPGRFSGRQFSNSRSEMNVSTLELGDSALYLCASRGLADPGANVLTFGAGSRLTVL.

The rearrangement links TRBV15 to TRBJ2-4; TRBD2 agrees at 8 bases. The J call may be wrong; the DNA end is better matched by TRBJ2-5. The germline V gene has CDR1 LNHNV and CDR2 YYDKDF (reference sequence). The CDR3 is made up of 18 amino acids. CDR3 nucleotide sequence: TGTGCCACCAGCAGAGATATAGGGAGTAGCGGGACCCCAGAGACCCAGTACTTC. Amino acid sequence: CATSRDIGSSGTPETQYF.

In DNA, the CDR3 is TGTGCCAGCAGTTACGGGTTCGTGACCCACTATGGCTACACCTTC. This translates into CASSYGFVTHYGYTF. The J gene is TRBJ1-2, the V gene TRBV7-9; D is ambiguous. Per the germline V gene, CDR1 is SEHNR and CDR2 is FQNEAQ (reference sequence). CDR3 length: 15 amino acids. V lost 6 bases to trimming and J lost 3 bases, with 17 bases between them.

The rearrangement uses TRBV6-5 and TRBJ2-4, with D possibly being TRBD1 (6 bases). Trimming cost V 5 bases and J 8 bases, with 16 bases left between them. The germline V gene encodes CDR1 MNHEY and CDR2 SVGAGI. The CDR3 runs to 14 residues. CDR3 sequence: CASSRGQWRDIQYF. For the CDR3, the DNA is TGTGCCAGCAGTCGCGGACAGTGGAGAGACATTCAGTACTTC.

The genes are TRBV7-6 and TRBJ2-7; TRBD2 agrees at 9 bases. This CDR3 comprises 17 residues. V lost 2 bases to trimming and J lost 5 bases; unmatched junction nucleotides: 13. Germline V lookup: CDR1 SGHVS, CDR2 FNYEAQ. CDR3 coding DNA: TGTGCCAGCAGCTTATCCCCCGCCGCGGGAGGGCCCGACGAGCAGTACTTC. Its protein is CASSLSPAAGGPDEQYF.

The V gene is TRBV5-1, the J gene TRBJ1-2; TRBD1 matches at 9 bases. Germline loops: CDR1 SGHRS, CDR2 YFSETQ. V lost 4 bases, J lost 4 bases, and 8 bases stayed unmatched. This CDR3 contains 15 residues. The CDR3 protein is CASSRRQGVGYGYTF. DNA of the CDR3: TGCGCCAGCAGCCGTAGACAGGGGGTTGGCTATGGCTACACCTTC.

The chain uses TRBV28 and TRBJ2-3, with a possible D match to TRBD1 (5 bases). Germline V gene sequence: CDR1 MDHEN, CDR2 SYDVKM. V was pared by 5 bases and J by 14 bases, with 17 bases between. CDR3 length: 12 residues. The CDR3: CASSHTDRYAYF. The CDR3, as DNA: TGTGCCAGCAGTCACACAGACAGATACGCGTATTTT. Complete variable domain (other parts from reference TRBV28 and TRBJ2-3): DVKVTQSSRYLVKRTGEKVFLECVQDMDHENMFWYRQDPGLGLRLIYFSYDVKMKEKGDIPEGYSVSREKKERFSLILESASTNQTSMYLCASSHTDRYAYFGPGTRLTVL.

This clonotype turned up a few times. This sequence joins TRBV10-3 and TRBJ2-3; D possibly corresponds to TRBD1 (5 bases). The V gene lost 11 bases and the J gene lost 6 bases, with 18 bases spanning the gap. Germline values: CDR1 ENHRY, CDR2 SYGVKD. The CDR3 runs to 13 residues. CDR3 region: CAAGQRPRDTQYF. The CDR3, as DNA: TGTGCCGCCGGACAAAGACCGCGGGATACGCAGTATTTT.

The genes are TRBV25-1 and TRBJ2-5, with a weak D call TRBD2 (5 bases). V gave up 5 bases and J gave up 11 bases, with 18 bases separating them. Looked up from germline, CDR1 is MGHDK and CDR2 is SYGVNS. The CDR3 is made up of 13 amino acids. The CDR3: CASSRAGNNEQYF. The CDR3 DNA reads TGTGCCAGCAGTCGGGCGGGTAACAATGAGCAGTACTTC.

The table lists this clonotype with a few counts. The rearrangement joins TRBV29-1 to TRBJ2-1, with 14 bases identical to TRBD2. Germline values: CDR1 SQVTM, CDR2 ANQGSEA. The CDR3 is 18 residues long. Trimming at V came to 1 base and at J to 0 bases, leaving 5 bases not matched to a gene. The CDR3 sequence is CSVEGGTSGSGSYNEQFF. The CDR3 bases are TGCAGCGTTGAAGGGGGGACTAGCGGGAGCGGCTCCTACAATGAGCAGTTCTTC.

This clonotype was observed a few times. The gene calls are TRBV12-3 or TRBV12-4 and TRBJ1-6, with 9 bases that match TRBD1. V shed 2 bases and J 7 bases; nucleotides not matched to a gene: 3. The CDR3 length is 15 residues. CDR3 protein: CASSLRTGVNSPLHF. The CDR3 DNA reads TGTGCCAGCAGTTTAAGGACAGGGGTCAATTCACCCCTCCACTTT.

V is TRBV7-8 and J is TRBJ2-1; a possible D gene is TRBD2 (6 bases). The germline V gene has CDR1 SGHVS and CDR2 FQNEAQ. The CDR3 spans 13 residues. The V gene lost 5 bases and the J gene lost 9 bases, with 14 bases spanning the gap. CDR3 coding DNA: TGTGCCAGCAGCGGGCGCGGAGGGAGTGAGCAGTTCTTC. It yields the protein CASSGRGGSEQFF.

This clonotype occurred once. The chain employs TRBV5-1 and TRBJ2-1, with 10 positions matching TRBD2. The CDR3 has 15 residues. Germline V lookup: CDR1 SGHRS, CDR2 YFSETQ. J gave up 8 bases and V 4 bases, and 9 bases lay outside the gene matches. This chain's CDR3 is CASSQDGTSADEQFF. The CDR3 region has the DNA TGCGCCAGCAGCCAAGACGGGACTAGCGCTGATGAGCAGTTCTTC.

The V and J genes are TRBV2 and TRBJ2-7, with D perhaps TRBD2 (6 bases). Trimming removed 9 bases from V and 0 bases from J, with 15 bases in between. The CDR3 sequence is 14 residues long. CDR1 is SNHLY, CDR2 FYNNEI, per germline. The CDR3 loop reads CASQAGWGSYEQYF. As DNA, the CDR3 is TGTGCCAGTCAGGCGGGGTGGGGCTCCTACGAGCAGTACTTC.

V gene TRBV24-1 combines with J gene TRBJ2-7; D is unclear. V lost 4 bases and J lost 5, with 11 bases in between. In germline, CDR1 is KGHDR, CDR2 SFDVKD. This CDR3 contains 13 residues. The CDR3 is CATSDVRRHEQYF. The CDR3 DNA follows: TGTGCCACCAGTGACGTGAGACGGCACGAGCAGTACTTC.

This clonotype was detected ten times or more. This rearrangement joins TRBV3-1 to TRBJ2-5; 7 nucleotides align to TRBD1. The CDR3 totals 16 residues. The ends lost 6 bases at V and 0 bases at J; junction bases unmatched: 10. Germline V gene lookup returns CDR1 LGHDT and CDR2 YNNKEL (reference sequence). CDR3 in DNA: TGTGCCAGCAGACGTAGGGACAGAGCCGACCAAGAGACCCAGTACTTC. It encodes CASRRRDRADQETQYF.

The chain couples TRBV12-3 or TRBV12-4 to TRBJ2-7, with TRBD2 as a possible D gene (6 bases). The end of the DNA aligns better with TRBJ2-5, so the J call may be wrong. This CDR3 is 16 amino acids long. The CDR3 nucleotides are TGTGCCAGCAGCCCCTTCGGGAGCGGGCAAGATGAGACCCAGTACTTC. This translates into CASSPFGSGQDETQYF.

The table lists this clonotype with a few counts. This chain links TRBV2 with TRBJ2-7, with D maybe TRBD2 (6 bases). This CDR3 comprises 16 residues. Germline assignment: CDR1 SNHLY and CDR2 FYNNEI. V was shortened by 5 bases and J by 5 bases, with 22 bases between the two germline ends. The CDR3 spells CASSLPSGGPSHEQYF. CDR3 DNA: TGTGCCAGCAGTCTCCCATCCGGAGGGCCCAGCCACGAGCAGTACTTC.

This clonotype was seen repeatedly, ten times or more. The chain couples TRBV10-3 to TRBJ2-5, with a possible D match to TRBD2 (5 bases). The CDR3 has 15 residues. Trimming shortened V by 3 bases and J by 1 base, and 12 bases separated the two germline ends. Germline V gives CDR1 ENHRY, CDR2 SYGVKD. The CDR3 region has the DNA TGTGCCATCAGTGACTCGTCCGGGGTCCAAGAGACCCAGTACTTC. Its translation is CAISDSSGVQETQYF.

This clonotype was counted once. V and J are TRBV6-2 or TRBV6-3 and TRBJ1-5, with D possibly being TRBD1 (5 bases). Germline assignment: CDR1 MNHEY and CDR2 SVGEGT. The length of the CDR3 is 13 residues. The germline V and J ends were trimmed by 2 bases and 6 bases, with 8 bases remaining between them. CDR3 residues: CASSYIGGQPQHF. The CDR3 nucleotides read TGTGCCAGCAGTTACATCGGGGGTCAGCCCCAGCATTTT.

In its sample, this clonotype was seen once. This sequence joins TRBV6-5 and TRBJ1-2; the D gene is possibly TRBD1 (5 bases). The CDR3 extends over 14 amino acids. Germline CDR1 MNHEY, CDR2 SVGAGI. The V and J ends lost 4 bases and 7 bases respectively, with 16 bases between them. CDR3 protein: CASSSLGTGTGYTF. CDR3 nucleotide sequence: TGTGCCAGCAGTTCCCTCGGGACGGGCACTGGCTACACCTTC.

The chain uses TRBV15 and TRBJ2-3, with D uncertain. Germline V gene lookup returns CDR1 LNHNV and CDR2 YYDKDF (reference sequence). Trimming took 7 bases from V and 4 from J, leaving 15 bases between them. This CDR3 has 14 residues. The CDR3 DNA is TGTGCCACCAACGTCTATCCGCCGGCAGATACGCAGTATTTT. Amino acids: CATNVYPPADTQYF.

With regard to this clonotype: Given a much more abundant clone one base away, this may be a read error. The rearrangement links TRBV4-2 to TRBJ2-1; 8 nucleotides match TRBD1. The V gene's germline CDR1 is LGHNA and CDR2 YNFKEQ. The CDR3 extends over 15 amino acids. V gave up 8 bases and J gave up 9 bases; unmatched junction bases: 15. CDR3 nucleotide sequence: TGTGCCAGCGGTAAGGACAGGGTCGATGGGAGTGAGCAGTTCTTC. Translating gives CASGKDRVDGSEQFF.

This clonotype was counted many times. The chain couples TRBV10-2 to TRBJ2-7, with D possibly being TRBD1 (5 bases). Germline V lookup: CDR1 WSHSY, CDR2 SAAADI. V dropped 6 bases and J dropped 1 base, with 16 bases sitting between them. This CDR3 is built from 15 residues. The CDR3 reads CASSPTISGSYEQYF. CDR3 in DNA: TGCGCCAGCAGCCCTACTATTTCAGGGTCCTACGAGCAGTACTTC.

This clonotype has only a few counts. The rearrangement joins TRBV20-1 to TRBJ2-7; 10 bases line up with TRBD2. Germline CDR1 and CDR2: DFQATT and SNEGSKA (reference sequence). V was pared by 3 bases and J by 4 bases, with 6 bases of the junction left unmatched. The CDR3 length is 14 residues. This CDR3 reads CSASPLAGNYEQYF. CDR3 coding DNA: TGCAGTGCTAGTCCACTAGCGGGGAATTACGAGCAGTACTTC.

V usage is TRBV6-6 and J usage is TRBJ2-7, with a possible D match to TRBD1 (6 bases). Trimming stripped 4 bases from V and 0 bases from J, with 16 bases between. This CDR3 spans 16 amino acids. The germline CDR1 and CDR2 sequences are MNHNY and SVGAGI (reference sequence). CDR3 sequence: CASSSDLTGNSYEQYF. The DNA of the CDR3 is TGTGCCAGCAGTTCCGATCTAACAGGGAACTCCTACGAGCAGTACTTC.

This clonotype has more than one count but fewer than ten. This chain joins TRBV5-1 and TRBJ2-5; D remains ambiguous. The germline V gene encodes CDR1 SGHRS and CDR2 YFSETQ. This CDR3 contains 14 residues. V dropped 4 bases and J dropped 2 bases, with 12 bases sitting between them. In DNA, the CDR3 is TGCGCCAGCAGCGTAGGGCAGTTTCAAGAGACCCAGTACTTC. Protein sequence: CASSVGQFQETQYF.